Listed here are 2 T cell receptor beta chains from one sample, sequenced in a study of blood T cell repertoires in COVID-19. Assay: immunoSEQ multiplex PCR; the TCRdb copy retains only in-frame clones and omits some. The table includes about 440,000 clones, 70% to 90% detected once. The sample was PBMCs or T cells enriched from blood (not recorded which). Every receptor here comes from a woman aged 18-29 years with acute COVID-19.

This chain joins TRBV9 and TRBJ1-3; 7 bases map to TRBD1. Germline CDR1 is SGDLS and CDR2 is YYNGEE. This CDR3 comprises 15 residues. The V segment lost 4 bases and the J segment 7 bases; nucleotides outside the gene matches: 11. The DNA for the CDR3 is TGTGCCAGCAGCCTAGAGACAGGGTCAGACAACACCATATATTTT. Its translation is CASSLETGSDNTIYF.

The rearrangement links TRBV2 to TRBJ1-3; D gene unclear. The CDR3 sequence is 18 residues long. Germline V gene sequence: CDR1 SNHLY, CDR2 FYNNEI. Between the trimmed V and J ends, which lost 6 bases and 0 bases, there was a span of 21 bases. The CDR3 is CASREIVPAIGSGNTIYF. DNA for the CDR3: TGTGCCAGCAGGGAGATCGTACCTGCGATCGGCTCTGGAAACACCATATATTTT. The whole variable domain, remainder taken from reference TRBV2 and TRBJ1-3, is EPEVTQTPSHQVTQMGQEVILRCVPISNHLYFYWYRQILGQKVEFLVSFYNNEISEKSEIFDDQFSVERPDGSNFTLKIRSTKLEDSAMYFCASREIVPAIGSGNTIYFGEGSWLTVV.